What follows are 23 T cell receptor beta chains derived from one specimen sequenced in a study of beta chain features in type 1 diabetes. Sequenced material consisted of expressed TCRB transcripts (all of the isolated RNA was reverse transcribed). Assay used: immunoSEQ multiplex PCR; TCRdb lists only in-frame clones, some missing. The sample lists roughly 350,000 clones; more than 9.5% were seen once. Material: naive CD4+ T cells from blood. These receptors all stem from a woman in her twenties or thirties in good health.

The rearrangement links TRBV6-5 to TRBJ2-7, with TRBD1 matching over 7 bases. The junction had 5 bases not matched to a gene; V was cut back by 6 bases and J by 0 bases. Germline V CDR1 and CDR2: MNHEY, SVGAGI. The length of the CDR3 is 14 residues. The CDR3, as DNA: TGTGCCAGCAGCAGGGACAGTGGCTCCTACGAGCAGTACTTC. It yields the protein CASSRDSGSYEQYF.

This clone was seen more than once but under ten times. This chain connects TRBV9 to TRBJ2-2; TRBD2 is a possible D gene (6 bases). The germline V gene has CDR1 SGDLS and CDR2 YYNGEE. This CDR3 is built from 15 residues. V was clipped by 4 bases and J by 2 bases, with 12 bases between them. DNA of the CDR3: TGTGCCAGCAGCTCGCGGGAATCCAACACCGGGGAGCTGTTTTTT. Protein sequence: CASSSRESNTGELFF.

The chain recombines TRBV30 with TRBJ1-2; D is undetermined. CDR3 length: 13 amino acids. The V gene's germline CDR1 is GTSNPN and CDR2 SVGIG (reference sequence). Trimming pared 1 base from V and 7 bases from J, leaving 13 bases between. DNA for the CDR3: TGTGCCTGGAGTGCGAACGTGGCAACTGGCTACACCTTC. Translation: CAWSANVATGYTF.

This clone was counted only a few times. The chain links TRBV6-5 to TRBJ2-7, with D unclear. This CDR3 comprises 14 residues. Trimming removed 6 bases from V and 2 bases from J, with 14 bases in between. Germline CDR1 is MNHEY and CDR2 is SVGAGI. CDR3 in amino acids: CASSPTVFAYEQYF. As DNA, the CDR3 is TGTGCCAGCAGCCCTACGGTTTTCGCCTACGAGCAGTACTTC.

The chain combines TRBV29-1 with TRBJ2-6, with 10 bases that match TRBD1. The J segment lost 0 bases and the V segment lost 4 bases, leaving 3 bases of the junction unmatched. The CDR3 consists of 16 residues. Per germline, CDR1 SQVTM and CDR2 ANQGSEA. The CDR3 here is CSVGQGAFSGANVLTF. CDR3 DNA sequence: TGCAGCGTTGGACAGGGGGCGTTCTCTGGGGCCAACGTCCTGACTTTC.

V is TRBV10-3 and J is TRBJ2-7; 10 bases map to TRBD2. The CDR3 spans 15 residues. V was pared by 4 bases and J by 0 bases, with 3 bases of the junction left unmatched. From germline, CDR1 is ENHRY and CDR2 SYGVKD. The CDR3 reads CAISGTSGASYEQYF. The CDR3 region has the DNA TGTGCCATCAGTGGTACTAGCGGGGCCTCCTACGAGCAGTACTTC.

V is TRBV5-1 and J is TRBJ2-1, with TRBD2 matching 9 bases. The CDR3 has 15 residues. Germline V lookup: CDR1 SGHRS, CDR2 YFSETQ. The junction had 11 bases not matched to a gene; V was cut back by 5 bases and J by 8 bases. CDR3 coding DNA: TGCGCCAGCAGACTGGGGATAGCGGGAGTCTATGAGCAGTTCTTC. Amino acid sequence: CASRLGIAGVYEQFF.

This clone was seen only a few times. V usage is TRBV7-6 and J usage is TRBJ2-3, with 15 bases matching TRBD2. Germline-derived CDR1 and CDR2 are SGHVS and FNYEAQ. Trimming removed 4 bases from V and 6 bases from J; junction bases left unmatched: 2. The CDR3 is made up of 15 amino acids. This CDR3 reads CASSWTSGRGDTQYF. The DNA of the CDR3 is TGTGCCAGCAGCTGGACTAGCGGGAGGGGGGATACGCAGTATTTT.

The chain has TRBV5-4 and TRBJ1-2; 9 bases match TRBD1. The CDR3 has 14 residues. Germline-derived CDR1 and CDR2 are SGHNT and YYREEE (reference sequence). The V segment lost 4 bases and the J segment 2 bases; nucleotides outside the gene matches: 3. CDR3 sequence: CASSATGGNYGYTF. CDR3 coding DNA: TGTGCCAGCAGCGCGACAGGGGGAAACTATGGCTACACCTTC.

The chain recombines TRBV27 with TRBJ1-4; no clear D. V was trimmed by 3 bases and J by 0 bases, leaving 14 bases between them. Germline CDR1 MNHEY, CDR2 SMNVEV (reference sequence). The CDR3 loop spans 17 amino acids. For the CDR3, the DNA is TGTGCCAGCAGTTTTGTCCAGTCGCGGGCAACTAATGAAAAACTGTTTTTT. This encodes CASSFVQSRATNEKLFF. Using reference TRBV27 and TRBJ1-4 for the parts outside the CDR3, the full variable domain is EAQVTQNPRYLITVTGKKLTVTCSQNMNHEYMSWYRQDPGLGLRQIYYSMNVEVTDKGDVPEGYKVSRKEKRNFPLILESPSPNQTSLYFCASSFVQSRATNEKLFFGSGTQLSVL.

CDR3 nucleotides: TGCAGCGTTGAGGGGTTCGGGGGGGCTAACACTGAAGCTTTCTTT. Translated: CSVEGFGGANTEAFF. V gene TRBV29-1 combines with J gene TRBJ1-1, with D possibly matching TRBD1 (6 bases). This CDR3 comprises 15 residues. Germline V gene lookup returns CDR1 SQVTM and CDR2 ANQGSEA. The V end lost 3 bases, the J end lost 2 bases, and 16 bases lay between the germline ends.

The table lists this clone with a few counts. J is TRBJ1-2 and V is TRBV30; TRBD1 matches at 9 bases. CDR1 is GTSNPN and CDR2 is SVGIG in the germline V gene (reference sequence). With 5 bases clipped from V and 8 bases from J, the junction kept 9 bases outside the gene matches. The CDR3 is 13 residues long. The CDR3 DNA follows: TGTGCCTGGGGGACAGGGCCTATGGTAGGCTACACCTTC. Amino acid sequence: CAWGTGPMVGYTF.

This clone has just a few counts. The V and J genes are TRBV30 and TRBJ2-5, with a weak D call TRBD1 (6 bases). Per the germline V gene, CDR1 is GTSNPN and CDR2 is SVGIG (reference sequence). The CDR3 contains 14 residues. Trimming took off 1 base at V and 2 bases at J, with 11 bases between the two ends. The CDR3 here is CAWSGGGQQETQYF. The CDR3 coding sequence is TGTGCCTGGAGTGGTGGGGGACAACAAGAGACCCAGTACTTC.

This clone was detected only a few times. This sequence joins TRBV7-2 and TRBJ1-4, with 10 bases lining up with TRBD1. V lost 5 bases and J lost 4; bases outside the gene matches: 1. Germline CDR1 and CDR2: SGHTA and FQGNSA. This CDR3 has 14 residues. Here the CDR3 DNA reads TGTGCCAGCAGCGACAGGGGGCATAATGAAAAACTGTTTTTT. It specifies CASSDRGHNEKLFF.

This clone was found a few times. V usage is TRBV7-2 and J usage is TRBJ2-5; tentatively, D is TRBD1 (6 bases). There are 12 residues in the CDR3. Germline lookup yields CDR1 SGHTA and CDR2 FQGNSA. Trimming removed 5 bases from V and 5 bases from J, with 9 bases in between. The CDR3 loop reads CASSRTDETQYF. The CDR3, as DNA: TGTGCCAGCAGCCGGACAGATGAGACCCAGTACTTC.

This clone turned up a few times. CDR3 sequence (DNA): TGTGCCAGCAGCTTCGGCCAGCGGGAGTACAATGAGCAGTTCTTC. This gives the protein CASSFGQREYNEQFF. V gene TRBV5-4 combines with J gene TRBJ2-1; 8 bases line up with TRBD2. Germline V gene data show CDR1 as SGHNT and CDR2 as YYREEE (reference sequence). J was trimmed by 4 bases and V by 2 bases; bases with no gene match: 5. This CDR3 region has 15 residues.

CDR3 amino acids: CASSWASGSLGTQYF. The CDR3 nucleotides read TGTGCCAGCAGTTGGGCTAGCGGGAGCCTTGGGACCCAGTACTTC. V is TRBV27 and J is TRBJ2-5, with 10 nucleotides matching TRBD2. Germline CDR1 and CDR2: MNHEY and SMNVEV (reference sequence). The CDR3 consists of 15 residues. V shed 4 bases and J 7 bases; nucleotides not matched to a gene: 9.

The chain is built from TRBV19 and TRBJ2-6; 12 nucleotides agree with TRBD1. Germline values: CDR1 LNHDA, CDR2 SQIVND (reference sequence). Trimming cost V 6 bases and J 4 bases; bases outside gene matches: 7. This CDR3 is 17 amino acids long. The CDR3 nucleotides read TGTGCCAGTAGCGCGGGACAGGGGGCGCAAGGGGCCAACGTCCTGACTTTC. This sequence encodes CASSAGQGAQGANVLTF.

The genes are TRBV30 and TRBJ2-7; D remains ambiguous. Looked up from germline, CDR1 is GTSNPN and CDR2 is SVGIG (reference sequence). V was trimmed by 2 bases and J by 0 bases, leaving 14 bases between them. The CDR3 has 15 amino acids. CDR3 region: CAWSRSGQRSYEQYF. Here the CDR3 DNA reads TGTGCCTGGAGTCGCTCGGGTCAGCGCTCCTACGAGCAGTACTTC.

This clone turned up a few times. In DNA form, the CDR3 reads TGCGCCAGCAGCCGGGACAGGGACTATGGCTACACCTTC. Residues: CASSRDRDYGYTF. The chain carries TRBV5-1 and TRBJ1-2, with TRBD1 matching over 9 bases. CDR1 and CDR2 from the germline V gene are SGHRS and YFSETQ. The ends lost 4 bases at V and 3 bases at J; junction bases unmatched: 1. The CDR3 length is 13 residues.

This clone was detected only a few times. The gene calls are TRBV29-1 and TRBJ2-1, with D maybe TRBD1 (5 bases). V was clipped by 4 bases and J by 4 bases, with 11 bases between them. The germline V gene has CDR1 SQVTM and CDR2 ANQGSEA. This CDR3 has 13 residues. This CDR3 reads CSVGPRQYNEQFF. In DNA, the CDR3 is TGCAGCGTTGGCCCCCGACAGTACAATGAGCAGTTCTTC.

The V and J genes are TRBV7-3 and TRBJ2-2; 7 positions agree with TRBD2. The J segment lost 0 bases and the V segment lost 7 bases, leaving 2 bases of the junction unmatched. The CDR3 consists of 14 residues. Germline CDR1 is SGHTA and CDR2 is FQGTGA. CDR3 in DNA: TGTGCCAGCAAGGCGGGGGCGAACACCGGGGAGCTGTTTTTT. It codes for CASKAGANTGELFF.

J is TRBJ1-4 and V is TRBV29-1; TRBD1 aligns across 7 bases. Trimming at V came to 4 bases and at J to 8 bases, leaving 7 bases not matched to a gene. CDR1 is SQVTM and CDR2 is ANQGSEA in the germline V gene. The CDR3 length is 13 residues. The DNA for the CDR3 is TGCAGCGTTGGGTGGGACAGAAGCGAAAAACTGTTTTTT. Encoded protein: CSVGWDRSEKLFF.